This entry concerns a single T cell receptor (beta chain). This sample is part of a study of T-cell memory formation after mild COVID-19. TCRdb ran MiXCR on the 5' RACE reads and lists one entry per CDR3 protein. The top ten hold 8.1% of the sample, which has hundreds of thousands of distinct CDR3 sequences, 15% to 20% seen once. Trimming removed 0 bases from V and 9 bases from J, with 15 bases in between. Germline CDR1 reads DFQATT; CDR2 reads SNEGSKA (reference sequence). CDR3 length: 14 amino acids. The chain couples TRBV20-1 to TRBJ2-1; D perhaps matches TRBD2 (5 bases). The sequence came from an adult woman who had mild COVID-19 (a few samples of this study predate the infection). Cell type and time point are not known. Sequenced: PBMCs or a T cell subset sorted from them (not recorded which). This chain's CDR3 is CSARERTRGGEQFF. The CDR3, as DNA: TGCAGTGCTAGAGAGAGGACTCGTGGTGGTGAGCAGTTCTTC.